The T cell receptor beta chain described here comes from a study of TIL therapy for anti-PD-1-resistant metastatic lung cancer. For the study at large: Tumors carried a median about 1.5 non-synonymous mutations per megabase.

V trimming: 5 bases; J trimming: 6 bases; junction bases outside the gene matches: 20. The germline V gene encodes CDR1 SEHNR and CDR2 FQNEAQ (reference sequence). The CDR3 contains 19 residues. Time point given: pre-treatment sample, taken before nivolumab and TIL therapy. This clone came up once. Its antigen is as yet unknown. This was the immunoSEQ v3 assay. Profiling relied on immunoSEQ multiplex PCR, and the TCRdb table lists in-frame clones only, not all of them. The table has approximately 30,000 clones, 74% seen once. General study results and limits: Patients were highly selected, enriched for treatment-naive, never-smoker and oncogene-addicted cases.

The source of this sequence is a woman between 30 and 85 years old with non-small cell lung cancer. The chain uses TRBV7-9 and TRBJ2-5; 11 bases line up with TRBD2. Source: blood, taken at baseline. CDR3 amino acids: CASSIGGDSSSGRRKTQYF. CDR3 coding DNA: TGTGCCAGCAGCATCGGGGGAGATAGTTCTAGCGGGAGGCGTAAGACCCAGTACTTC.